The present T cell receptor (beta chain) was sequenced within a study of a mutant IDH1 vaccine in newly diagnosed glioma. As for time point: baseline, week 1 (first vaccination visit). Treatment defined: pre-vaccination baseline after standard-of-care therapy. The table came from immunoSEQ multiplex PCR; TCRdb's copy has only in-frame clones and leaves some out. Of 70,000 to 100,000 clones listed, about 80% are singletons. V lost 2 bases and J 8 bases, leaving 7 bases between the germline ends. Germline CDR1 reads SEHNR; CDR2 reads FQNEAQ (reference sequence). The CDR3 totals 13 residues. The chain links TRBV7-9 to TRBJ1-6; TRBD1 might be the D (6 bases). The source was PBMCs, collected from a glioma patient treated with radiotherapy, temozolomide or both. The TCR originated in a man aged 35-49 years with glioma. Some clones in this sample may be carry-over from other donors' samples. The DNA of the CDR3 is TGTGCCAGCAGCTTAAGGGGGGATTCACCCCTCCACTTT. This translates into CASSLRGDSPLHF.